The next 3 T cell receptor beta chains were all read from a single sample in a study of blood T cell repertoires in COVID-19. Using immunoSEQ multiplex PCR, the repertoire was profiled, and TCRdb retains in-frame clones only, with some absent. The data hold 270,000 or so clones, with about nine tenths observed a single time. Sequenced sample: PBMCs or T cells enriched from blood (not recorded which). These receptors all stem from a woman aged 40 to 50 with acute COVID-19.

As DNA, the CDR3 is TGTGCCAGCAAGGCTACTAGCGGGAGGCCCAATGAGCAGTTCTTC. Translation: CASKATSGRPNEQFF. The V and J genes are TRBV6-5 and TRBJ2-1; 12 bases align to TRBD2. V shed 7 bases, J shed 6 bases, and the junction held 7 bases outside the gene matches. The CDR3 is 15 residues long. The germline V gene encodes CDR1 MNHEY and CDR2 SVGAGI.

V gene TRBV24-1 combines with J gene TRBJ2-1; the match to TRBD2 covers 10 bases. V lost 1 base and J lost 5; bases outside the gene matches: 1. Germline lookup yields CDR1 KGHDR and CDR2 SFDVKD. The CDR3 extends over 15 amino acids. CDR3 amino acids: CATSDLLAGHNEQFF. For the CDR3, the DNA is TGTGCCACCAGTGATTTACTAGCGGGACACAATGAGCAGTTCTTC.

The chain carries TRBV9 and TRBJ2-2, with 8 bases that match TRBD1. V dropped 2 bases and J dropped 6; count of bases not matched to a gene: 6. Germline V gives CDR1 SGDLS, CDR2 YYNGEE. The CDR3 totals 15 residues. CDR3 nucleotides: TGTGCCAGCAGCGTTCTGGGACAGGAACCCGGGGAGCTGTTTTTT. This sequence encodes CASSVLGQEPGELFF.